This entry concerns a single T cell receptor (beta chain). Antigen: not known. Together with a sample-barcoded 5' primer, a J-beta primer mix was included in a second PCR lasting about 7 to 12 cycles. Using its own MiXCR run on the 5' RACE reads, TCRdb lists one record per CDR3 protein. The sample lists more than 650,000 distinct CDR3 sequences; roughly 50% were seen once. The CDR3 consists of 18 residues. V was trimmed by 1 base and J by 7 bases, leaving 23 bases between them. Germline assignment: CDR1 MGHDK and CDR2 SYGVNS. This sample is drawn from a study of blood T cells in healthy people across ages. Across the study: About one barcoded beta molecule per two T cells was captured by template switching. Findings of the study overall: Long-lived donors had more naive CD4+ cells and higher diversity than aged donors.

The origin of this receptor is an elderly man in good health. V is TRBV25-1 and J is TRBJ1-5; D unclear. Sequencing was done on a sample of blood. The CDR3 loop reads CASSESGVEGGPAQPQHF. The CDR3 DNA sequence: TGTGCCAGCAGTGAATCTGGGGTGGAGGGAGGGCCGGCACAGCCCCAGCATTTT. Supplemented by reference TRBV25-1 and TRBJ1-5, the full variable domain reads EADIYQTPRYLVIGTGKKITLECSQTMGHDKMYWYQQDPGMELHLIHYSYGVNSTEKGDLSSESTVSRIRTEHFPLTLESARPSHTSQYLCASSESGVEGGPAQPQHFGDGTRLSIL.